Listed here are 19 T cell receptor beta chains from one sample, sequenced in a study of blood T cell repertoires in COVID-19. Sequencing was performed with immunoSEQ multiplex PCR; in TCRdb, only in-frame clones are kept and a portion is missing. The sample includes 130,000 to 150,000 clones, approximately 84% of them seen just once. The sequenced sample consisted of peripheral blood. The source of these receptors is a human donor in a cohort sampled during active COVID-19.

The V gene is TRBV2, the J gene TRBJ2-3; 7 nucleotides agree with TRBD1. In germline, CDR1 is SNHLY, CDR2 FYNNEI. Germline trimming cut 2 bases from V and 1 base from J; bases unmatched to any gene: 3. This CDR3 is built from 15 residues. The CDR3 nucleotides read TGTGCCAGCAGTGAATTCGGACAGGGCACAGATACGCAGTATTTT. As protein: CASSEFGQGTDTQYF.

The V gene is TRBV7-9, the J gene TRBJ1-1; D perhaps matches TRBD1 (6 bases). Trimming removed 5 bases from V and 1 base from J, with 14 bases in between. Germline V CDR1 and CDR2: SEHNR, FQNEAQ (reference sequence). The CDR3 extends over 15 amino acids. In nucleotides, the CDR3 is TGTGCCAGCAGCCCTCGACAGGCCAAGAACACTGAAGCTTTCTTT. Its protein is CASSPRQAKNTEAFF.

The CDR3 nucleotides read TGTGCCAGTAGTCACAGGGGGCCAGCTAACTATGGCTACACCTTC. It translates to CASSHRGPANYGYTF. V is TRBV19 and J is TRBJ1-2, with 9 bases aligning to TRBD1. This CDR3 is built from 15 residues. With 5 bases clipped from V and 0 bases from J, the junction kept 4 bases outside the gene matches. Germline V gene sequence: CDR1 LNHDA, CDR2 SQIVND (reference sequence).

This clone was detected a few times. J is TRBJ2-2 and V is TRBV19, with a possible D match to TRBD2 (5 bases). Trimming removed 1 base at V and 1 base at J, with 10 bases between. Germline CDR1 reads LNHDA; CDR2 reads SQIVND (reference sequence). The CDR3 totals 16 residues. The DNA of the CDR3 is TGTGCCAGTAGTATAGCGGGGTTCCAGAACACCGGGGAGCTGTTTTTT. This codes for CASSIAGFQNTGELFF.

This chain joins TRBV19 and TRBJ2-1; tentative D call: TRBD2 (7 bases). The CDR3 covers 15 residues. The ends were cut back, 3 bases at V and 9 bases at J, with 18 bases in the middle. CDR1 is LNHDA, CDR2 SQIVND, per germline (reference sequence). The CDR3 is CASSIGGRGLSEQFF. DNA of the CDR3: TGTGCCAGTAGTATCGGGGGGCGGGGGTTATCTGAGCAGTTCTTC. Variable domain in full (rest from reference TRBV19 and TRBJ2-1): DGGITQSPKYLFRKEGQNVTLSCEQNLNHDAMYWYRQDPGQGLRLIYYSQIVNDFQKGDIAEGYSVSREKKESFPLTVTSAQKNPTAFYLCASSIGGRGLSEQFFGPGTRLTVL.

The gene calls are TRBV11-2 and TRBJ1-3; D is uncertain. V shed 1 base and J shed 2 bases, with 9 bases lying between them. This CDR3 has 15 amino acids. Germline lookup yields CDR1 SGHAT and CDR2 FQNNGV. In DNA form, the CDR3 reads TGTGCCAGCAGCTTAGCTCCCGCGACTGGAAACACCATATATTTT. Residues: CASSLAPATGNTIYF.

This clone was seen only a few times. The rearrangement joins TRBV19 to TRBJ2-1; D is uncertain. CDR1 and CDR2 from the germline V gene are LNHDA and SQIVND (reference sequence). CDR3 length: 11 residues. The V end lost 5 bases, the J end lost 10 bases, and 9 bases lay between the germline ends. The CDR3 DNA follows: TGTGCCAGTAGTGTTATCGGGGAGCAGTTCTTC. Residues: CASSVIGEQFF.

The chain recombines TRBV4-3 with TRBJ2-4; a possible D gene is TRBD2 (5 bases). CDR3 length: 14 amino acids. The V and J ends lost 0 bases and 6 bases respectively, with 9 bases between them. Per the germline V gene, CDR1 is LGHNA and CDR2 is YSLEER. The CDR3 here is CASSQDRGVNIQYF. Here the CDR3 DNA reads TGCGCCAGCAGCCAAGACCGGGGTGTAAACATTCAGTACTTC.

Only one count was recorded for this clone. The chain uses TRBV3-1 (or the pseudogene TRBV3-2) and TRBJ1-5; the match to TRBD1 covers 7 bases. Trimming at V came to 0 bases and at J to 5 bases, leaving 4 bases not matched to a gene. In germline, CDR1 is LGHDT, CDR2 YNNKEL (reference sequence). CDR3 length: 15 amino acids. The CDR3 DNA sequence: TGTGCCAGCAGCCAAGACGGGACAGTTTATCAGCCCCAGCATTTT. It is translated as CASSQDGTVYQPQHF.

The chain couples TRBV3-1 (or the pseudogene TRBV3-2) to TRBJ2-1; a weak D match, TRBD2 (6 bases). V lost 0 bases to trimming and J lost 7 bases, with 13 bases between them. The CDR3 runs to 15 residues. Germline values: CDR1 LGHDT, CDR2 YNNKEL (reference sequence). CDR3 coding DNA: TGTGCCAGCAGCCAAGATCTACCGGGGGAGAATGAGCAGTTCTTC. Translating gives CASSQDLPGENEQFF.

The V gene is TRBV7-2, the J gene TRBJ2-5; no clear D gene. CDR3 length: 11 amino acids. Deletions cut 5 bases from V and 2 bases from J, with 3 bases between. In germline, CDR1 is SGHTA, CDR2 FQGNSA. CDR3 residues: CASSPQETQYF. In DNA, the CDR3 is TGTGCCAGCAGCCCGCAAGAGACCCAGTACTTC.

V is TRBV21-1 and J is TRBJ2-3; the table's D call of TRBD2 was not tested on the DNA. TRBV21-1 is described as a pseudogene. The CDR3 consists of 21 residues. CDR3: CASSPSQGPLSGGRGTDTQYF. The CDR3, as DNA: TGTGCCAGCAGCCCCTCCCAAGGGCCCTTATCGGGGGGCCGCGGGACAGATACGCAGTATTTT.

As DNA, the CDR3 is TGCGCCAGCAGTAAGGAGGGACGCTCCTACGAGCAGTACTTC. Translated: CASSKEGRSYEQYF. The V call is TRBV5-1, the J call TRBJ2-7, with D possibly TRBD2 on 6 matching bases. The germline gives CDR1 SGHRS, CDR2 YFSETQ. Trimming shortened V by 5 bases and J by 0 bases, and 12 bases separated the two germline ends. CDR3 length: 14 amino acids.

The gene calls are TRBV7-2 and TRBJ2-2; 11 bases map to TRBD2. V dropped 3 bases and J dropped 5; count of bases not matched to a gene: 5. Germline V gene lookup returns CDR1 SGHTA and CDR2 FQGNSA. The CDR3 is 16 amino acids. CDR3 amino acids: CASSLTPSGGTGELFF. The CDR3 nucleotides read TGTGCCAGCAGCTTGACGCCTAGCGGGGGGACCGGGGAGCTGTTTTTT.

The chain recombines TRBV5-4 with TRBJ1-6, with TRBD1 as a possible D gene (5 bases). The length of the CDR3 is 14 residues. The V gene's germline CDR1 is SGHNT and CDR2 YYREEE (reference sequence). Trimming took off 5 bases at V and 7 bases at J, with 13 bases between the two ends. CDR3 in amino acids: CASRKGEINSPLHF. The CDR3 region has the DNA TGTGCCAGCAGGAAAGGGGAAATAAATTCACCCCTCCACTTT.

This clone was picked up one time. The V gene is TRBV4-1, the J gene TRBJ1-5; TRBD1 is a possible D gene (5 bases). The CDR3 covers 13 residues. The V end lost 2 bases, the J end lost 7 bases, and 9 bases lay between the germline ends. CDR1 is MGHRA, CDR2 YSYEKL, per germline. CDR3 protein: CASSQFWGQPQHF. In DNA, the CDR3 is TGCGCCAGCAGCCAATTTTGGGGCCAGCCCCAGCATTTT.

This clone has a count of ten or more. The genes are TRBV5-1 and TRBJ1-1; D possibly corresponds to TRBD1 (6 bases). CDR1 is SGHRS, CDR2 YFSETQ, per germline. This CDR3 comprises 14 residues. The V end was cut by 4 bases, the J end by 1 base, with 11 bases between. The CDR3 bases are TGCGCCAGCAGCCAGGGGAGTTCGAACACTGAAGCTTTCTTT. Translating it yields CASSQGSSNTEAFF.

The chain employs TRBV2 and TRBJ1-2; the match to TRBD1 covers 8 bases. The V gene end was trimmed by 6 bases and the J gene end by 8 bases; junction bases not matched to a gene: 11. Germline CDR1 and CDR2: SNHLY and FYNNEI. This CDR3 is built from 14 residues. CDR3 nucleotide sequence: TGTGCCAGCAGCTTACTCGGACAGGGCGCCGGCTACACCTTC. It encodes CASSLLGQGAGYTF.

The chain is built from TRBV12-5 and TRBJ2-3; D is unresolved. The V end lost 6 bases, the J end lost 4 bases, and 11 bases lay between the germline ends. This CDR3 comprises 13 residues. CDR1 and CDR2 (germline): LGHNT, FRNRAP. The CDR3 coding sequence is TGTGCTAGTGGCCCTTCCCGGGCAGATACGCAGTATTTT. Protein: CASGPSRADTQYF.